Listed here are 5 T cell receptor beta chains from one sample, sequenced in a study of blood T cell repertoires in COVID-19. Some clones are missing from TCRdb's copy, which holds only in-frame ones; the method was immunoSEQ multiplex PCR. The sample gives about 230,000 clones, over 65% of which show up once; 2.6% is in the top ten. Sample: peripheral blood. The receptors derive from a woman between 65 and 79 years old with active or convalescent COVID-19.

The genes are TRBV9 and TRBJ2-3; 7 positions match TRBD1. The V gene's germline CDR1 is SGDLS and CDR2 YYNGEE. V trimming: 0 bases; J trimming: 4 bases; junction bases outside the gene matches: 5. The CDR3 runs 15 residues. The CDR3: CASSVGTGRADTQYF. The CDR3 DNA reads TGTGCCAGCAGCGTAGGGACAGGCAGAGCAGATACGCAGTATTTT. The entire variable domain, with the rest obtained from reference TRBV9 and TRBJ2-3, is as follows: DSGVTQTPKHLITATGQRVTLRCSPRSGDLSVYWYQQSLDQGLQFLIQYYNGEERAKGNILERFSAQQFPDLHSELNLSSLELGDSALYFCASSVGTGRADTQYFGPGTRLTVL.

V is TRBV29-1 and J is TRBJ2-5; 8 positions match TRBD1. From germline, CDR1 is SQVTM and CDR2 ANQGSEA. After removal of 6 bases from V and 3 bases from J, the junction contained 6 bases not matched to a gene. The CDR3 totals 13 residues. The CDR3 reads CSVRQGNKETQYF. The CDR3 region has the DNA TGCAGCGTCCGACAGGGGAATAAAGAGACCCAGTACTTC.

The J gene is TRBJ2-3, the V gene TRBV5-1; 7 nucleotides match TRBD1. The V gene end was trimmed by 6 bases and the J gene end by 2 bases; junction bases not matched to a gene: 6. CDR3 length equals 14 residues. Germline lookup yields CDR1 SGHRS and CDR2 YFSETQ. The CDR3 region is CASTRDSFTDTQYF. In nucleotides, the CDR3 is TGCGCCAGCACCCGGGACAGTTTCACAGATACGCAGTATTTT.

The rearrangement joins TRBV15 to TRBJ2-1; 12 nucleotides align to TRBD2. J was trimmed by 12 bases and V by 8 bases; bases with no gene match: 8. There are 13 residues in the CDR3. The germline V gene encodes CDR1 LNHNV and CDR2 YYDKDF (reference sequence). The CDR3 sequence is CATGLAGGLGQFF. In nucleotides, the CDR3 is TGTGCCACCGGCCTAGCGGGGGGGCTAGGGCAGTTCTTC. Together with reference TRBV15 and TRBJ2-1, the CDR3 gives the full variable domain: DAMVIQNPRYQVTQFGKPVTLSCSQTLNHNVMYWYQQKSSQAPKLLFHYYDKDFNNEADTPDNFQSRRPNTSFCFLDIRSPGLGDTAMYLCATGLAGGLGQFFGPGTRLTVL.

The CDR3 DNA reads TGTGCCAGCAGTGGACAGGGGGAGCGGTCACCCCTCCACTTT. It codes for CASSGQGERSPLHF. The J gene is TRBJ1-6, the V gene TRBV3-1 (or the pseudogene TRBV3-2); the match to TRBD1 covers 10 bases. This CDR3 contains 14 residues. Germline CDR1 LGHDT, CDR2 YNNKEL (reference sequence). With V trimmed by 6 bases and J by 10 bases, 6 bases remained unmatched.